This T cell receptor beta chain was found in a study of T cell repertoires in cytomegalovirus infection. The CDR3 extends over 13 amino acids. Per germline, CDR1 MNHEY and CDR2 SVGEGT. Trimming stripped 10 bases from V and 2 bases from J, with 12 bases between. Study-level points and caveats: Public TCR beta family frequency separated CMV-and-HLA carriers, including in an independent cohort. Clonotype analysis showed dominance of the ex vivo response by HLA-C-restricted CMV-specific TCR beta clonotypes.

About this clonotype: Its antigen is not known.

TCRdb re-called the reads through MiXCR, storing one row per CDR3 protein. The data contain about 830,000 distinct CDR3 sequences, 30% to 35% of them singletons. This sequence originates from a human donor in good health (CMV status not recorded). Some clones in this sample may be carry-over from other donors' samples. The chain couples TRBV6-2 or TRBV6-3 to TRBJ1-5, with D perhaps TRBD1 (5 bases). The sequences come from cultured CD8+ T cells from PBMCs, collected from culture after CMV antigen stimulation. The CDR3 sequence is CATGGVGNQPQHF. In DNA form, the CDR3 reads TGTGCCACCGGAGGGGTGGGCAATCAGCCCCAGCATTTT.